This TCR beta chain was captured in a study of radiation and T cells in renal cell carcinoma (dated by TCRdb to the early 2020s). Some background on the complete study: The samples were drawn from a clinical trial, where primary renal cell carcinomas were treated with 15 Gy of stereotactic body radiation therapy and then removed by nephrectomy 4 weeks afterward. TCR beta sequencing covered approximately 51 samples in total, comprising approximately 26 tumors and approximately 27 peripheral blood samples. In the roughly 54 samples combined, some 4,000,000 unique CDR3 nucleotide sequences were found, encoding roughly 3,000,000 unique CDR3 amino acid sequences. The paper's findings and limits, for the study overall: Dynamics of the blood repertoire were not tracked past 4 weeks after treatment. An increase in top tumor clonotypes in blood was observed from baseline to 2 weeks post-radiation, followed by contraction by 4 weeks, which was taken to suggest transient expansion of tumor-resident clones. No pretreatment tumor biopsies were available, so the baseline intratumoral presence of clonotypes could not be determined. Because the trial had a single-armed design, the trial could not examine how radiation dose or scheduling affected the TCR repertoire.

As to this clone: Its recognized antigen is unknown. It has no much larger one-base neighbor in the sample; base qualities were not kept.

The immunoSEQ kit was used, according to the manufacturer's recommendations, to generate TCR beta libraries from genomic DNA. For library preparation, a first multiplex PCR was performed with proprietary primers, followed by a second PCR in which unique barcodes were added, and bead cleanups were performed after each round. A positive control reaction and a negative control reaction, both provided in the kit, were run with every batch of samples. The final libraries underwent checking on an Agilent 4200 TapeStation D1000 ScreenTape, volumetric pooling, and quantification by qPCR. Sequencing was performed on an Illumina NextSeq500 with a MidOutput 150-cycle cartridge, and 156 Read1 and 15 Index1 cycles were run with kit custom primers. The pooled library was loaded at around 1.1 pM with an approximately 18% PhiX control spike-in. Regarding the original processing steps: Vendor-processed data were analyzed in R, and a clonotype was defined as all T cells sharing the same CDR3 nucleotide sequence. In the clone abundance analyses, frequencies were normalized to the 10,000 most abundant clones in each sample. Public T cell clones, which averaged fewer than five per sample, were removed prior to analysis. A difference in abundance of at least 32-fold between compartments was used to define tumor-enriched and baseline blood-enriched clonotypes. A beta-binomial differential abundance model was applied to find clonotypes that expanded or contracted between blood time points. Tumor-blood repertoire similarity was measured with the Baroni-Urbani and Buser coefficient, and group comparisons used two-tailed Wilcoxon tests in R. The table was pulled from immuneACCESS by TCRdb, which kept in-frame rearrangements only. Such tables lose some clones; where checked, under half of the loss comes from unresolved V genes, and the rest has no known cause. The V and J calls and clone size come from that table; D and trimming were worked out from the DNA. The sample data list more than 65,000 clones, and about 86% of these were observed just once. The ten largest clones add up to 22% of the sample.

Interpreted using the paper, the time point label stands for: blood 2 weeks post-SBRT. The treatment or condition label on this specimen signifies: 15 Gy SBRT to primary tumor, nephrectomy 4 weeks later. Serial peripheral blood from radiation-treated patients was sampled at baseline, 2 weeks and 4 weeks after SBRT to track tumor-enriched clonotypes. Every patient's renal cell carcinoma showed clear cell pathology. The QIAamp DNA Blood Mini Kit (Qiagen) was used to prepare genomic DNA for TCR sequencing. Only samples passing all quality control checks were included in the analyses. The germline V gene yields KGHSH for CDR1 and LQKENI for CDR2. CDR3 length: 13 amino acids, cysteine to phenylalanine. Only the CDR3 DNA is retained, 39 bases long and in frame from the first base. V is clipped by 2 bases and J by 3 bases, and the sequence between their germline boundaries is 5 bases long.

This specimen was blood, taken from a patient whose treatment included radiotherapy and nephrectomy. The sequence is built from TRBV18 and TRBJ2-1, with the D gene too uncertain to name. This TCR was sampled from a woman between 45 and 60 years old with renal cell carcinoma. The CDR3 protein: CASSPNHYNEQFF. At the DNA level, the sequence is TGTGCCAGCTCACCAAACCACTACAATGAGCAGTTCTTC.